This TCR beta chain was documented in a study of shared clonotypes between healthy human individuals. Study details: Every donor yielded three CD4 naive, three CD4 memory, two CD8 naive and one CD8 memory plate.

CD45RO-negative, CCR7-selected cells formed the naive CD8 fraction, which excluded terminally differentiated effector memory CD45RA+ cells. Germline V gene sequence: CDR1 SGHRS, CDR2 YFSETQ. This CDR3 has 14 residues. V gave up 0 bases and J gave up 3 bases; unmatched junction bases: 1. Only in-frame clones appear in the TCRdb table, and some are missing; sequencing was by immunoSEQ multiplex PCR. This sample has roughly 2.1 million clones, with under 95% found just once. This clone occurred once. The origin of this receptor is a man aged 18 to 35 in good health. Some clones in this sample may be carry-over from other donors' samples. The genes are TRBV5-1 and TRBJ2-7; 9 bases line up with TRBD2. Material: naive CD8+ T cells from PBMCs. The CDR3 DNA sequence: TGCGCCAGCAGCTTGGCTAGCGGGAACTACGAGCAGTACTTC. Its protein is CASSLASGNYEQYF.